The clone carrying this TCR beta chain has more than one count but fewer than ten. The antigen is unknown. Alopecia areata patients had lesional scalp punch biopsies and peripheral blood taken from them. CD4+ and CD8+ T cells were sorted from PBMCs. This specimen comes from a study of CD8+ T cells in alopecia areata. General study results and limits: Among patients, TCR sharing was less clear than in mice, a difference possibly due in part to HLA diversity in the patient population. More clonal than normal scalp was lesional scalp, particularly alopecia totalis/universalis.

In each case, RNA was isolated and then reverse transcribed into cDNA as the sequencing template. The data were produced by immunoSEQ multiplex PCR, yet TCRdb's version contains in-frame clones alone and is incomplete. The top ten hold around a third of the sample, which has roughly 23,000 clones, around 50% seen once. This TCR came from a human donor with alopecia areata. Sequenced input: NKG2D-high CD8+ T cells sorted from blood.

CDR3 sequence: CASGLAGGPNIQYF. CDR3 DNA sequence: TGTGCCAGCGGCCTGGCGGGAGGTCCAAACATTCAGTACTTC. The chain links TRBV7-2 to TRBJ2-4; 8 nucleotides align to TRBD2. V lost 8 bases to trimming and J lost 6 bases; unmatched junction nucleotides: 9. The CDR3 has 14 residues. Germline loops: CDR1 SGHTA, CDR2 FQGNSA.